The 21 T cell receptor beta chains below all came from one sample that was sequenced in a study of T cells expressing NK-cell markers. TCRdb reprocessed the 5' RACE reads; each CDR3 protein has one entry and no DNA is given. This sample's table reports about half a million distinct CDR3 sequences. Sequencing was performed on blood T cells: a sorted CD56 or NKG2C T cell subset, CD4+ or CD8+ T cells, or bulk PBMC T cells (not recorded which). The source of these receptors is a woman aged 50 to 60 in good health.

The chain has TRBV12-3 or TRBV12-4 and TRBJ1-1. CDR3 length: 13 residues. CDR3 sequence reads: CASSRMGTFEAFF.

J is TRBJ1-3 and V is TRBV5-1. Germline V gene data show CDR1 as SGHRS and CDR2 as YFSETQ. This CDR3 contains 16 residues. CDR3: CASSLALVTSGNTIYF.

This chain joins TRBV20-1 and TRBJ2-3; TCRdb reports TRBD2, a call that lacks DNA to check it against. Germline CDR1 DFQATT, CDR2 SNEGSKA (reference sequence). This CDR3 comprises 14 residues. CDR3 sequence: CSATVGRETDTQYF.

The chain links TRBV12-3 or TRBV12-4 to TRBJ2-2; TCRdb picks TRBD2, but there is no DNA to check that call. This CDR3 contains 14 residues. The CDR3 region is CASSPRMGLGELFF.

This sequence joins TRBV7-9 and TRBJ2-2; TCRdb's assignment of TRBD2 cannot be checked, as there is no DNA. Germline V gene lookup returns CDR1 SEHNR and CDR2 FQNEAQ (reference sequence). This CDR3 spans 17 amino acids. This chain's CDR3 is CASSLASGRVNTGELFF.

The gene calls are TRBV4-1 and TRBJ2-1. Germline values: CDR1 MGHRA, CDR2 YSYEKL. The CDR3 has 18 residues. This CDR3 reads CASSQEGSWGSSYNEQFF.

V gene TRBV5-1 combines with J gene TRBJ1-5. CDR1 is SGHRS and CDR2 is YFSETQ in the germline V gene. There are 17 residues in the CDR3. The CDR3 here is CASSLVPLGPGNQPQHF.

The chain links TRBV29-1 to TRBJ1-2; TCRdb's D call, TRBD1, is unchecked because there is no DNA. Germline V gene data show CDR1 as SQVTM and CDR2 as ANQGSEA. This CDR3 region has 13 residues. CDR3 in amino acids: CSVTPAVGRGYTF.

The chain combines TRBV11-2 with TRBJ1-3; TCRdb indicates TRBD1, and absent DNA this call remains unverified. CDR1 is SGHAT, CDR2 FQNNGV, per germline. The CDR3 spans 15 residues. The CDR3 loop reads CASSQGRSSGNTIYF.

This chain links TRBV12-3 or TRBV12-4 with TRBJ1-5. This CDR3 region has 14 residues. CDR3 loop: CASSRLLQNQPQHF.

CDR3 residues: CASRSSGRGTGELFF. V is TRBV7-2 and J is TRBJ2-2; with no DNA, the TCRdb D assignment of TRBD1 cannot be verified. Per germline, CDR1 SGHTA and CDR2 FQGNSA. This CDR3 spans 15 amino acids.

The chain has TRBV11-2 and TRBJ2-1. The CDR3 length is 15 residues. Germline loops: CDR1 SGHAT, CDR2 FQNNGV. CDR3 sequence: CASSLLKERGNEQFF.

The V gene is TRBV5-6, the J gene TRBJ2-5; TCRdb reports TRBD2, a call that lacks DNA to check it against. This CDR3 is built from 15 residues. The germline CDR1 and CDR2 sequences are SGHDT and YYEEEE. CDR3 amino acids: CAFSSSGQPGETQYF.

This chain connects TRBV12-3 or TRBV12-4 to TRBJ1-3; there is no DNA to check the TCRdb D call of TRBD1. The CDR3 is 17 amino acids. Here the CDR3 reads CASSARQGSLSGNTIYF.

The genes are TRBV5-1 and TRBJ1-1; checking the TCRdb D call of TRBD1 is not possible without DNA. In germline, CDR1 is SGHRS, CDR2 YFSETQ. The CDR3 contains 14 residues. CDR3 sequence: CASTTPGANTEAFF. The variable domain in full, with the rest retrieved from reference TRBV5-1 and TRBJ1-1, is KAGVTQTPRYLIKTRGQQVTLSCSPISGHRSVSWYQQTPGQGLQFLFEYFSETQRNKGNFPGRFSGRQFSNSRSEMNVSTLELGDSALYLCASTTPGANTEAFFGQGTRLTVV.

The chain's CDR3 is CASSSFGRELFF. The genes are TRBV11-1 and TRBJ2-2. CDR1 is SGHAT, CDR2 FQDESV, per germline (reference sequence). This CDR3 contains 12 residues.

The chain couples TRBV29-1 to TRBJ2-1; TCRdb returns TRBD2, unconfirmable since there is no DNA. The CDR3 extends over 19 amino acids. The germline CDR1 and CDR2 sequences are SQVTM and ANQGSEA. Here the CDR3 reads CSVEGTGLAGALLANEQFF.

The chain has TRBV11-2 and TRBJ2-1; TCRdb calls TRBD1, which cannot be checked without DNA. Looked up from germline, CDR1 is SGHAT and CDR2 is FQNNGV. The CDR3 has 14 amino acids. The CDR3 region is CASSPTTGFDEQFF.

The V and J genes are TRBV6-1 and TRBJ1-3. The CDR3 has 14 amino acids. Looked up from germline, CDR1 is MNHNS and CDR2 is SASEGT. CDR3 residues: CASRATNSGNTIYF.

The CDR3 loop reads CASKGTSNSPLHF. The chain is built from TRBV2 and TRBJ1-6; TCRdb's D call, TRBD1, is unchecked because there is no DNA. This CDR3 spans 13 amino acids. The germline gives CDR1 SNHLY, CDR2 FYNNEI.

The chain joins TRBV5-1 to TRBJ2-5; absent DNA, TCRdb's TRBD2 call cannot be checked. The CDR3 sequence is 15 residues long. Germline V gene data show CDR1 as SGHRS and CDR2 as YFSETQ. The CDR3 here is CASSSLTSGQETQYF.